The 7 T cell receptor beta chains reported below all come from one sample, sequenced in a study of OX40 agonist ivuxolimab in advanced cancers. Assay: immunoSEQ multiplex PCR; the TCRdb copy retains only in-frame clones and omits some. The sample carries approximately 100,000 clones, approximately 90% recorded once. Sample: CD4+ or CD8+ T cells sorted from blood, taken in a trial of the OX40 agonist ivuxolimab. The receptor set was obtained from an adult with an advanced solid tumor such as melanoma, head and neck, liver or kidney cancer.

This clone was seen a few times. The rearrangement uses TRBV7-2 and TRBJ1-5; D uncertain. There are 15 residues in the CDR3. Trimming stripped 1 base from V and 5 bases from J, with 12 bases between. CDR1 is SGHTA and CDR2 is FQGNSA in the germline V gene. This CDR3 is CASSLENRKDQPQHF. The CDR3 DNA reads TGTGCCAGCAGCTTAGAAAACAGAAAGGATCAGCCCCAGCATTTT.

The gene calls are TRBV5-5 and TRBJ2-7, with 7 bases aligning to TRBD1. This CDR3 has 15 residues. V was pared by 0 bases and J by 4 bases, with 7 bases of the junction left unmatched. Germline CDR1 reads SGHKS; CDR2 reads YYEKEE (reference sequence). This CDR3 reads CASSLVGTALYEQYF. The DNA of the CDR3 is TGTGCCAGCAGCTTGGTCGGGACAGCCCTATACGAGCAGTACTTC.

V is TRBV2 and J is TRBJ2-6, with D unclear. With 4 bases removed from V and 0 bases from J, the gap between germline ends came to 4 bases. The CDR3 is 14 amino acids. The germline CDR1 and CDR2 sequences are SNHLY and FYNNEI. CDR3: CASSGVSGANVLTF. As DNA, the CDR3 is TGTGCCAGCAGTGGGGTCTCTGGGGCCAACGTCCTGACTTTC.

This chain uses TRBV5-1 with TRBJ2-3, with D possibly called TRBD1 or TRBD2 (5 bases each). V dropped 4 bases and J dropped 6 bases, with 15 bases sitting between them. The CDR3 is made up of 14 amino acids. Per germline, CDR1 SGHRS and CDR2 YFSETQ. In nucleotides, the CDR3 is TGCGCCAGCAGCCCTACCGAGGGGAGCGATACGCAGTATTTT. Translation: CASSPTEGSDTQYF. The full variable domain, its missing parts supplied by reference TRBV5-1 and TRBJ2-3, is KAGVTQTPRYLIKTRGQQVTLSCSPISGHRSVSWYQQTPGQGLQFLFEYFSETQRNKGNFPGRFSGRQFSNSRSEMNVSTLELGDSALYLCASSPTEGSDTQYFGPGTRLTVL.

V gene TRBV6-4 combines with J gene TRBJ1-1; D uncertain. Germline values: CDR1 MRHNA, CDR2 SNTAGT. V was pared by 0 bases and J by 0 bases, with 8 bases between. The CDR3 length is 15 residues. This CDR3 reads CASSDSRIVNTEAFF. The CDR3 bases are TGTGCCAGCAGTGACTCCCGCATTGTGAACACTGAAGCTTTCTTT.

Note on this clone: Germline is not matched at one junction end, which may reflect a read error. This rearrangement joins TRBV30 to TRBJ1-3; D is uncertain. Germline CDR1 and CDR2: GTSNPN and SVGIG (reference sequence). This CDR3 region has 14 residues. The CDR3 region is CAWRLTKTGSTIYF. The DNA for the CDR3 is TGTGCCTGGAGACTGACAAAAACTGGAAGCACCATATATTTT.

The chain carries TRBV7-3 and TRBJ1-2; D not resolved. The germline CDR1 and CDR2 sequences are SGHTA and FQGTGA. Trimming took off 1 base at V and 4 bases at J, with 19 bases between the two ends. CDR3 length equals 17 residues. This chain's CDR3 is CASSLSPSKAGLYGYTF. CDR3 DNA sequence: TGTGCCAGCAGCTTAAGCCCTTCGAAGGCCGGACTCTATGGCTACACCTTC.